This T cell receptor beta chain is from a study of T cell responses to AZD1222 COVID-19 vaccine. Study-wide results and caveats: Possibly, clonal diversity was underestimated; donors were largely white British and included more females. Dominant CD4 TCR responses targeted spike regions 160-218 and 743-854.

Of note for this clone: No antigen is known for it.

V dropped 1 base and J dropped 1 base, with 11 bases sitting between them. CDR3 length: 16 residues. Germline V lookup: CDR1 MGHRA, CDR2 YSYEKL. Measured with immunoSEQ multiplex PCR; TCRdb has only the in-frame clones, and not every one. Among 100,000 to 120,000 clones listed, about 86% were seen once. This TCR came from an adult in good health. This chain uses TRBV4-1 with TRBJ1-5; D remains ambiguous. The input for sequencing was peripheral blood, taken on day 0 of AZD1222 vaccination. The CDR3: CASSQGDMSSNQPQHF. The CDR3 DNA follows: TGCGCCAGCAGCCAAGGAGACATGTCAAGCAATCAGCCCCAGCATTTT.